One and the same sample provided the 13 T cell receptor beta chains below, sequenced in a study of neurological immune-mediated disorders. TCRdb independently ran MiXCR on the 5' RACE reads; one entry per CDR3 protein. This table holds about 78,000 distinct CDR3 sequences, 4.5% to 6.5% found once. The material sequenced was PBMCs. The origin of the receptors is a woman younger than 45 with multiple sclerosis.

This clonotype has ten or more counts. This chain joins TRBV6-6 and TRBJ2-3; possible D gene TRBD2, 6 bases. The CDR3 sequence is 14 residues long. From germline, CDR1 is MNHNY and CDR2 SVGAGI (reference sequence). Trimming took off 6 bases at V and 3 bases at J, with 13 bases between the two ends. The CDR3 protein is CASSRRAGTDTQYF. In nucleotides, the CDR3 is TGTGCCAGCAGCCGCCGTGCGGGGACAGATACGCAGTATTTT.

The V call is TRBV28, the J call TRBJ2-7; D tentatively fits TRBD1 or TRBD2 (6 bases each). Germline CDR1 is MDHEN and CDR2 is SYDVKM. Between the trimmed V and J ends, which lost 4 bases and 6 bases, there was a span of 10 bases. This CDR3 comprises 12 residues. The chain's CDR3 is CASSSGAREQYF. The DNA of the CDR3 is TGTGCCAGCAGTTCGGGGGCCCGCGAGCAGTACTTC. Combining the CDR3 with reference TRBV28 and TRBJ2-7 gives the whole variable domain DVKVTQSSRYLVKRTGEKVFLECVQDMDHENMFWYRQDPGLGLRLIYFSYDVKMKEKGDIPEGYSVSREKKERFSLILESASTNQTSMYLCASSSGAREQYFGPGTRLTVT.

This clonotype was seen ten or more times. This chain connects TRBV27 to TRBJ2-7; a possible D gene is TRBD1 (5 bases). The CDR3 has 18 residues. V was pared by 3 bases and J by 2 bases, with 23 bases between. Germline V CDR1 and CDR2: MNHEY, SMNVEV (reference sequence). The CDR3 spells CASSFIPSSLGLPYEQYF. CDR3 coding DNA: TGTGCCAGCAGTTTTATCCCTTCCTCTCTGGGGCTCCCCTACGAGCAGTACTTC.

This clonotype was seen many times. The chain links TRBV12-3 or TRBV12-4 to TRBJ2-1, with D possibly TRBD1 on 5 matching bases. This CDR3 contains 12 residues. V was shortened by 7 bases and J by 11 bases, with 15 bases between the two germline ends. The CDR3 sequence is CASTTDSPQQFF. The CDR3, as DNA: TGTGCCAGCACCACTGACAGTCCCCAGCAGTTCTTC.

This clonotype has ten or more counts. The chain combines TRBV15 with TRBJ2-7, with 8 bases aligning to TRBD1. In germline, CDR1 is LNHNV, CDR2 YYDKDF (reference sequence). V lost 1 base and J lost 6; bases outside the gene matches: 5. CDR3 length: 14 amino acids. CDR3 protein: CATSRGSDRAEQYV. The CDR3 coding sequence is TGTGCCACCAGCAGAGGGTCGGACAGGGCCGAGCAGTACGTC.

This clonotype was seen only a few times. The genes are TRBV5-1 and TRBJ2-3; 7 bases fit TRBD1. With 4 bases clipped from V and 0 bases from J, the junction kept 5 bases outside the gene matches. This CDR3 is built from 15 residues. Looked up from germline, CDR1 is SGHRS and CDR2 is YFSETQ. CDR3 DNA: TGCGCCAGCAGCCCGGGACAGATAAGCACAGATACGCAGTATTTT. This encodes CASSPGQISTDTQYF.

This clonotype showed up many times. The chain links TRBV7-2 to TRBJ2-1; D gene uncertain. CDR1 and CDR2 (germline): SGHTA, FQGNSA. Trimming stripped 3 bases from V and 2 bases from J, with 5 bases between. The CDR3 runs to 13 residues. The CDR3 DNA sequence: TGTGCCAGCAGCTTTCCGACCTACAATGAGCAGTTCTTC. Translating it yields CASSFPTYNEQFF.

This clonotype was counted at least ten times. The rearrangement joins TRBV20-1 to TRBJ2-2; 14 bases fit TRBD2. CDR3 length: 16 amino acids. V lost 0 bases and J lost 3; bases outside the gene matches: 0. The germline V gene encodes CDR1 DFQATT and CDR2 SNEGSKA (reference sequence). Here the CDR3 reads CSARETSGGDTGELFF. The CDR3 bases are TGCAGTGCTAGAGAGACTAGCGGGGGGGACACCGGGGAGCTGTTTTTT.

This clonotype was counted many times. The CDR3 DNA sequence: TGCGCCAGCAGCTTGGGGACAGGGAGAGCGACTAATGAAAAACTGTTTTTT. Translating it yields CASSLGTGRATNEKLFF. The chain joins TRBV5-1 to TRBJ1-4; the match to TRBD1 covers 8 bases. CDR1 and CDR2 from the germline V gene are SGHRS and YFSETQ. This CDR3 region has 17 residues. Trimming at V came to 0 bases and at J to 2 bases, leaving 6 bases not matched to a gene.

The sample holds a few counts of this clonotype. The chain links TRBV10-3 to TRBJ2-3; D is perhaps TRBD1 (6 bases). From germline, CDR1 is ENHRY and CDR2 SYGVKD. The ends were cut back, 5 bases at V and 4 bases at J, with 10 bases in the middle. There are 13 residues in the CDR3. CDR3 amino acids: CAISYGQPDTQYF. CDR3 nucleotides: TGTGCCATCAGTTACGGACAGCCAGATACGCAGTATTTT.

Many counts were recorded for this clonotype. The rearrangement joins TRBV7-2 to TRBJ2-7, with 8 positions matching TRBD2. The CDR3 runs 13 residues. J gave up 6 bases and V 6 bases, and 7 bases lay outside the gene matches. Germline CDR1 is SGHTA and CDR2 is FQGNSA. The CDR3 spells CASRGSGRFEQYF. CDR3 in DNA: TGTGCCAGCAGAGGGAGCGGGAGATTCGAGCAGTACTTC.

This rearrangement joins TRBV20-1 to TRBJ2-5; D gene uncertain. The V end lost 3 bases, the J end lost 4 bases, and 3 bases lay between the germline ends. Germline CDR1 DFQATT, CDR2 SNEGSKA (reference sequence). This CDR3 spans 10 amino acids. The CDR3 spells CSARTETQYF. In nucleotides, the CDR3 is TGCAGTGCTAGGACAGAGACCCAGTACTTC.

V usage is TRBV20-1 and J usage is TRBJ2-1; perhaps TRBD1 as D (7 bases). CDR3 size: 15 residues. Between the trimmed V and J ends, which lost 4 bases and 9 bases, there was a span of 22 bases. In germline, CDR1 is DFQATT, CDR2 SNEGSKA (reference sequence). CDR3 DNA: TGCAGTGCTATAATACTAGCAGGGGGGTTGGGTGAGCAGTTCTTC. Protein sequence: CSAIILAGGLGEQFF.